This TCR beta chain was profiled in a study of Graves' ophthalmopathy and Graves' hyperthyroidism. Study results and limitations: For separating ophthalmopathy from stable hyperthyroidism, a 13-signature model gave less than 90% sensitivity and around 80% specificity.

RNA transcripts yielded amplified TCR beta CDR3 regions. First-round RT-PCR used HTBI primers; second-round multiplex PCR followed. TCRdb reanalysed the multiplex PCR reads using MiXCR and keeps one entry per CDR3 protein. Of around 660,000 distinct CDR3 sequences in the sample, about two fifths were seen once. This clonotype was counted many times. Antigen unknown. The CDR3 is 18 amino acids. Deletions cut 6 bases from V and 7 bases from J, with 25 bases between. Germline CDR1 reads MNHNS; CDR2 reads SASEGT. The sequence was collected from an adult man with Graves' ophthalmopathy. Sample: peripheral blood. The chain employs TRBV6-1 and TRBJ1-6; D possibly corresponds to TRBD1 (6 bases). The CDR3 is CASSWAQGSTWRNSPLHF. The CDR3 coding sequence is TGTGCCAGCAGCTGGGCGCAGGGGTCGACTTGGCGCAATTCACCCCTCCACTTT.